This T cell receptor beta chain was retrieved from a study of CD8 T cells in Susac syndrome. In germline, CDR1 is MNHEY, CDR2 SVGAGI. CDR3 length: 16 residues. V lost 2 bases to trimming and J lost 1 base, with 14 bases between them. The RNA, about 0.45 to 1 ug, was put through reverse transcription using random hexamers. In TCRdb, the immunoSEQ multiplex PCR reads were re-called with MiXCR into one record per CDR3 protein. The sample yields about 100,000 distinct CDR3 sequences, roughly 96% seen once. General study results and limits: It was in TEMRA cells and active patients that Susac CD8+ clonal expansion peaked.

On this clonotype: Antigen unknown.

The sequence was obtained from a human donor with Susac syndrome. Sequencing was carried out using CD8+ T cells from PBMCs. V gene TRBV6-5 combines with J gene TRBJ1-1; maybe TRBD1 (5 bases). CDR3 region: CASSYTTGRTNTEAFF. For the CDR3, the DNA is TGTGCCAGCAGTTACACAACGGGACGGACGAACACTGAAGCTTTCTTT.